This T cell receptor beta chain was obtained from a study of beta chain features in type 1 diabetes. Broader study findings: Significant though moderate, a shortening of TCRB CDR3s appeared in all four CD4+ subsets of Type 1 diabetes patients.

Sequencing targeted expressed TCRB transcripts, as all isolated RNA had been reverse transcribed. Here immunoSEQ multiplex PCR was the method, and the copy in TCRdb shows in-frame clones only, minus some. The sample contains 150,000 to 200,000 clones, 7% to 9.5% of which appear only once. With V trimmed by 4 bases and J by 1 base, 6 bases remained unmatched. Germline V lookup: CDR1 SNHLY, CDR2 FYNNEI. This CDR3 spans 16 amino acids. This clone was seen a few times. Its antigen remains unidentified. The clonotype was recovered from a woman between 25 and 40 years old with type 1 diabetes. The chain carries TRBV2 and TRBJ1-5; TRBD1 matches 8 bases. The sequencing input was central memory CD4+ T cells from blood. This chain's CDR3 is CASSGRGLRSNQPQHF. Written as DNA, the CDR3 is TGTGCCAGCAGTGGCAGGGGGCTGAGAAGCAATCAGCCCCAGCATTTT.